These 31 T cell receptor beta chains share one sample of origin, sequenced in a study of radiotherapy plus CTLA-4 blockade in lung cancer. Libraries were prepared by immunoSEQ multiplex PCR; TCRdb keeps only in-frame clonotypes and omits some of them. There are 62,000 or so clones in the sample; roughly 85% occur only once, and 8.5% to 10% lies in the top ten. The specimen was peripheral blood, collected from a patient treated with radiotherapy plus ipilimumab. These receptors were collected from a human donor with non-small cell lung cancer who had a complete response to radiotherapy plus ipilimumab.

The rearrangement links TRBV27 to TRBJ2-2, with D perhaps matching TRBD1 (5 bases). V lost 6 bases and J lost 4, with 9 bases in between. Germline loops: CDR1 MNHEY, CDR2 SMNVEV (reference sequence). The CDR3 has 13 amino acids. CDR3 sequence reads: CASRTQGTGELFF. The CDR3 DNA reads TGTGCCAGCAGAACCCAGGGCACCGGGGAGCTGTTTTTT.

This clone was seen only once. The rearrangement uses TRBV18 and TRBJ2-1; 8 bases are shared with TRBD2. V lost 3 bases, J lost 2 bases, and 12 bases stayed unmatched. Germline CDR1 reads KGHSH; CDR2 reads LQKENI. CDR3 length: 18 residues. The CDR3 DNA sequence: TGTGCCAGCTCACCCGGACTGTCGGGAGGGCCTGCCTACAATGAGCAGTTCTTC. Its protein is CASSPGLSGGPAYNEQFF.

The CDR3 sequence is CATSRDRGQSYEQYF. The CDR3 coding sequence is TGTGCCACCAGCAGAGATAGAGGACAGTCCTACGAGCAGTACTTC. This rearrangement joins TRBV15 to TRBJ2-7, with D perhaps matching TRBD1 (6 bases). The CDR3 has 15 residues. Trimming removed 0 bases at V and 1 base at J, with 10 bases between. The germline V gene encodes CDR1 LNHNV and CDR2 YYDKDF (reference sequence).

The rearrangement uses TRBV5-6 and TRBJ1-1; no firm D call. From germline, CDR1 is SGHDT and CDR2 YYEEEE. Trimming cost V 0 bases and J 6 bases, with 9 bases left between them. The length of the CDR3 is 13 residues. CDR3 protein: CASSLGWGSEAFF. For the CDR3, the DNA is TGTGCCAGCAGCTTGGGTTGGGGATCTGAAGCTTTCTTT.

This clone was detected once. V and J are TRBV4-1 and TRBJ1-1; D unresolved. The germline CDR1 and CDR2 sequences are MGHRA and YSYEKL. The CDR3 has 14 residues. Deletions cut 4 bases from V and 5 bases from J, with 14 bases between. CDR3 amino acids: CASSLTVRETEAFF. CDR3 bases: TGCGCCAGCAGCCTCACGGTCCGGGAGACTGAAGCTTTCTTT.

The chain combines TRBV7-9 with TRBJ2-1; 7 positions match TRBD1. The germline V gene has CDR1 SEHNR and CDR2 FQNEAQ (reference sequence). CDR3 length: 16 residues. After removal of 10 bases from V and 0 bases from J, the junction contained 12 bases not matched to a gene. The CDR3 loop reads CAIPRPRGSSYNEQFF. CDR3 coding DNA: TGTGCCATCCCGAGACCCAGGGGGAGCTCCTACAATGAGCAGTTCTTC. The full variable domain, in which reference TRBV7-9 and TRBJ2-1 provide the parts outside the CDR3, is DTGVSQNPRHKITKRGQNVTFRCDPISEHNRLYWYRQTLGQGPEFLTYFQNEAQLEKSRLLSDRFSAERPKGSFSTLEIQRTEQGDSAMYLCAIPRPRGSSYNEQFFGPGTRLTVL.

The chain has TRBV7-9 and TRBJ2-2, with D perhaps assigned TRBD1 or TRBD2 (5 bases each). CDR1 SEHNR and CDR2 FQNEAQ come from the germline V gene (reference sequence). V was pared by 3 bases and J by 7 bases, with 12 bases between. The CDR3 loop spans 14 amino acids. CDR3 sequence reads: CASSLGLGDGELFF. The CDR3 bases are TGTGCCAGCAGCTTGGGCCTGGGGGACGGGGAGCTGTTTTTT.

The chain joins TRBV19 to TRBJ2-2; no firm D call. The CDR3 runs to 16 residues. Germline V gene lookup returns CDR1 LNHDA and CDR2 SQIVND (reference sequence). Trimming pared 3 bases from V and 1 base from J, leaving 12 bases between. The CDR3 DNA is TGTGCCAGTAGTATTAATAGTGCGGAGAACACCGGGGAGCTGTTTTTT. Translated: CASSINSAENTGELFF.

The rearrangement uses TRBV4-3 and TRBJ2-7, with 7 bases that match TRBD1. The CDR3 consists of 15 residues. CDR1 LGHNA and CDR2 YSLEER come from the germline V gene. The trim removed 1 base at V and 3 bases at J, leaving 6 bases unmatched. CDR3 coding DNA: TGCGCCAGCAGCCAAGCGACAGGGCCGGACTACGAGCAGTACTTC. This gives the protein CASSQATGPDYEQYF.

CDR3 region: CASSVTGGTGVGSTEAFF. The CDR3 bases are TGTGCCAGCAGCGTCACAGGGGGGACAGGGGTTGGGAGCACTGAAGCTTTCTTT. The J gene is TRBJ1-1, the V gene TRBV9; 10 bases align to TRBD1. Germline-derived CDR1 and CDR2 are SGDLS and YYNGEE. CDR3 length: 18 amino acids. Losses at the gene ends were 2 bases for V and 4 bases for J; bases not matched to a gene: 14.

CDR3 sequence (DNA): TGTGCCAGCAGGACAGATTATTACGAGCAGTACTTC. Protein: CASRTDYYEQYF. This chain connects TRBV2 to TRBJ2-7, with D possibly being TRBD1 (5 bases). Germline CDR1 SNHLY, CDR2 FYNNEI. Trimming shortened V by 6 bases and J by 4 bases, and 10 bases separated the two germline ends. This CDR3 is 12 amino acids long. Full variable domain (rest looked up from reference TRBV2 and TRBJ2-7): EPEVTQTPSHQVTQMGQEVILRCVPISNHLYFYWYRQILGQKVEFLVSFYNNEISEKSEIFDDQFSVERPDGSNFTLKIRSTKLEDSAMYFCASRTDYYEQYFGPGTRLTVT.

The chain has TRBV4-1 and TRBJ2-5, with 10 bases fitting TRBD2. Losses at the gene ends were 2 bases for V and 5 bases for J; bases not matched to a gene: 5. This CDR3 region has 15 residues. The germline gives CDR1 MGHRA, CDR2 YSYEKL. Here the CDR3 DNA reads TGCGCCAGCAGCCAAATAGCGGGAGGCGGGGAGACCCAGTACTTC. Translating it yields CASSQIAGGGETQYF.

The J gene is TRBJ2-7, the V gene TRBV6-6, with D maybe TRBD2 (5 bases). This CDR3 region has 12 residues. Germline values: CDR1 MNHNY, CDR2 SVGAGI (reference sequence). Trimming shortened V by 4 bases and J by 4 bases, and 8 bases separated the two germline ends. The CDR3 loop is CASSLREYEQYF. Written as DNA, the CDR3 is TGTGCCAGCAGTTTAAGGGAGTACGAGCAGTACTTC.

V usage is TRBV28 and J usage is TRBJ2-7; 11 bases fit TRBD1. Per germline, CDR1 MDHEN and CDR2 SYDVKM. With V trimmed by 4 bases and J by 3 bases, 8 bases remained unmatched. The CDR3 is made up of 16 amino acids. The DNA of the CDR3 is TGTGCCAGCAGTTCGCCCGCCGGGACAGGGGGCTACGAGCAGTACGTC. Translation gives CASSSPAGTGGYEQYV.

This clone was observed a handful of times. V usage is TRBV18 and J usage is TRBJ1-1; D gene uncertain. V was cut by 3 bases and J by 1 base, with 6 bases left in between. Germline V gene data show CDR1 as KGHSH and CDR2 as LQKENI. The CDR3 consists of 13 residues. In DNA, the CDR3 is TGTGCCAGCTCACCGGGCAGGAACACTGAAGCTTTCTTT. Translating it yields CASSPGRNTEAFF.

The table lists this clone with a count of one. The rearrangement links TRBV18 to TRBJ1-4; D is ambiguous. V was shortened by 4 bases and J by 0 bases, with 12 bases between the two germline ends. CDR1 and CDR2 from the germline V gene are KGHSH and LQKENI. This CDR3 region has 16 residues. The CDR3 protein is CASSRDTSATNEKLFF. The DNA for the CDR3 is TGTGCCAGCTCACGAGACACCTCTGCAACTAATGAAAAACTGTTTTTT.

This clone was found once. This sequence joins TRBV10-3 and TRBJ2-3, with 9 bases matching TRBD2. V was clipped by 0 bases and J by 7 bases; unmatched bases: 11. Germline V gene sequence: CDR1 ENHRY, CDR2 SYGVKD. The CDR3 loop spans 17 amino acids. The CDR3 protein is CAISESGSGSPGYTQYF. For the CDR3, the DNA is TGTGCCATCAGTGAGTCAGGTAGCGGGAGCCCGGGATATACGCAGTATTTT.

The chain couples TRBV6-1 to TRBJ1-5; D is uncertain. Germline loops: CDR1 MNHNS, CDR2 SASEGT. The CDR3 has 13 amino acids. V was trimmed by 3 bases and J by 5 bases, leaving 8 bases between them. In nucleotides, the CDR3 is TGTGCCAGCAGTGAGCGGAAGGATCAGCCCCAGCATTTT. This sequence encodes CASSERKDQPQHF.

This clone was picked up a small number of times. This chain uses TRBV7-2 with TRBJ1-1; D ambiguous. The germline V gene has CDR1 SGHTA and CDR2 FQGNSA. The V gene lost 3 bases and the J gene lost 1 base, with 6 bases spanning the gap. The CDR3 length is 13 residues. CDR3 DNA: TGTGCCAGCAGCTTGGATCCGAACACTGAAGCTTTCTTT. Residues: CASSLDPNTEAFF.

The CDR3 nucleotides read TGCGCCAGCAGTGGCGGGGCCACTGAAGCTTTCTTT. As protein: CASSGGATEAFF. J is TRBJ1-1 and V is TRBV10-2, with D possibly matching TRBD1 (5 bases). The germline V and J ends were trimmed by 4 bases and 4 bases, with 7 bases remaining between them. The germline V gene encodes CDR1 WSHSY and CDR2 SAAADI. The CDR3 sequence is 12 residues long.

V is TRBV7-2 and J is TRBJ2-1, with 9 bases matching TRBD1. The CDR3 is 14 amino acids. In germline, CDR1 is SGHTA, CDR2 FQGNSA. With 5 bases clipped from V and 8 bases from J, the junction kept 7 bases outside the gene matches. In DNA, the CDR3 is TGTGCCAGCAGCGATGGGACAGGGTTCCATGAGCAGTTCTTC. Translation gives CASSDGTGFHEQFF. The variable domain in full, completed from reference TRBV7-2 and TRBJ2-1, reads GAGVSQSPSNKVTEKGKDVELRCDPISGHTALYWYRQSLGQGLEFLIYFQGNSAPDKSGLPSDRFSAERTGGSVSTLTIQRTQQEDSAVYLCASSDGTGFHEQFFGPGTRLTVL.

This chain joins TRBV25-1 and TRBJ2-5, with D tentatively TRBD1 or TRBD2 (5 bases each). Trimming pared 6 bases from V and 1 base from J, leaving 9 bases between. Germline CDR1 and CDR2: MGHDK and SYGVNS. The CDR3 sequence is 13 residues long. CDR3 residues: CASRRGPQETQYF. The CDR3 nucleotides read TGTGCCAGCAGGAGGGGACCCCAAGAGACCCAGTACTTC. The variable domain in full, completed from reference TRBV25-1 and TRBJ2-5, reads EADIYQTPRYLVIGTGKKITLECSQTMGHDKMYWYQQDPGMELHLIHYSYGVNSTEKGDLSSESTVSRIRTEHFPLTLESARPSHTSQYLCASRRGPQETQYFGPGTRLLVL.

This clone came up a few times. The chain has TRBV7-9 and TRBJ2-7; the D gene is possibly TRBD1 (6 bases). Trimming shortened V by 2 bases and J by 6 bases, and 17 bases separated the two germline ends. From germline, CDR1 is SEHNR and CDR2 FQNEAQ (reference sequence). The CDR3 has 15 amino acids. The chain's CDR3 is CASSLQGQVSGEQYF. The CDR3 DNA is TGTGCCAGCAGCTTACAGGGGCAGGTATCCGGCGAGCAGTACTTC.

There are a few counts of this clone. The identical CDR3 is also encoded by other nucleotide sequences in the sample. The V call is TRBV28, the J call TRBJ1-2; D might be TRBD1 (6 bases). CDR1 is MDHEN, CDR2 SYDVKM, per germline. The CDR3 contains 14 residues. The V and J ends lost 3 bases and 2 bases respectively, with 10 bases between them. The CDR3 nucleotides read TGTGCCAGCAGTTTGGAGCAGGGGAACTATGGCTACACCTTC. It translates to CASSLEQGNYGYTF.

The chain's CDR3 is CATSRERFTEAFF. In DNA form, the CDR3 reads TGTGCCACCAGCAGAGAAAGGTTCACTGAAGCTTTCTTT. The rearrangement links TRBV15 to TRBJ1-1; D is unclear. Deletions cut 0 bases from V and 4 bases from J, with 6 bases between. The V gene's germline CDR1 is LNHNV and CDR2 YYDKDF (reference sequence). The CDR3 has 13 residues.

This sequence joins TRBV7-9 and TRBJ2-3; 8 bases agree with TRBD2. The CDR3 consists of 16 residues. CDR1 and CDR2 (germline): SEHNR, FQNEAQ (reference sequence). With V trimmed by 0 bases and J by 1 base, 3 bases remained unmatched. The CDR3 DNA is TGTGCCAGCAGCTTAGCTGGTAGCGGGGGCACAGATACGCAGTATTTT. It specifies CASSLAGSGGTDTQYF. Supplemented by reference TRBV7-9 and TRBJ2-3, the full variable domain reads DTGVSQNPRHKITKRGQNVTFRCDPISEHNRLYWYRQTLGQGPEFLTYFQNEAQLEKSRLLSDRFSAERPKGSFSTLEIQRTEQGDSAMYLCASSLAGSGGTDTQYFGPGTRLTVL.

The chain employs TRBV4-1 and TRBJ1-4; a weak D match, TRBD1 (5 bases). The V gene lost 2 bases and the J gene lost 1 base, with 17 bases spanning the gap. Germline V gene lookup returns CDR1 MGHRA and CDR2 YSYEKL. This CDR3 contains 18 residues. The CDR3 nucleotides are TGCGCCAGCAGCCAACAGGGTCCAGGTAGCGTAACTAATGAAAAACTGTTTTTT. This translates into CASSQQGPGSVTNEKLFF.

The chain uses TRBV5-1 and TRBJ2-6; D is perhaps TRBD1 or TRBD2 (5 bases each). Trimming took 3 bases from V and 4 from J, leaving 11 bases between them. This CDR3 has 15 amino acids. CDR1 and CDR2 (germline): SGHRS, YFSETQ. CDR3 DNA sequence: TGCGCCAGCAGCTCTCCAGGGAGAGGGGCCAACGTCCTGACTTTC. As protein: CASSSPGRGANVLTF.

The chain employs TRBV29-1 and TRBJ2-7; 8 bases map to TRBD1. CDR1 and CDR2 from the germline V gene are SQVTM and ANQGSEA. Trimming removed 0 bases from V and 2 bases from J; junction bases left unmatched: 9. There are 16 residues in the CDR3. In DNA form, the CDR3 reads TGCAGCGTTGAAGATGCCGGGACAGGAACCACCTACGAGCAGTACTTC. As protein: CSVEDAGTGTTYEQYF.

The V call is TRBV4-3, the J call TRBJ1-2, with D possibly matching TRBD1 (6 bases). V was trimmed by 0 bases and J by 4 bases, leaving 12 bases between them. This CDR3 comprises 15 residues. Germline V gene lookup returns CDR1 LGHNA and CDR2 YSLEER. CDR3 loop: CASSQDGGGGYGYTF. The CDR3 nucleotides read TGCGCCAGCAGCCAAGATGGGGGCGGTGGCTATGGCTACACCTTC.

This clone was seen a single time. V usage is TRBV7-2 and J usage is TRBJ2-3; 7 positions match TRBD1. The CDR3 loop spans 15 amino acids. Germline V gene sequence: CDR1 SGHTA, CDR2 FQGNSA. Trimming at V came to 5 bases and at J to 4 bases, leaving 9 bases not matched to a gene. The CDR3 reads CASSTFKGAADTQYF. CDR3 DNA sequence: TGTGCCAGCAGCACTTTTAAGGGGGCCGCAGATACGCAGTATTTT.